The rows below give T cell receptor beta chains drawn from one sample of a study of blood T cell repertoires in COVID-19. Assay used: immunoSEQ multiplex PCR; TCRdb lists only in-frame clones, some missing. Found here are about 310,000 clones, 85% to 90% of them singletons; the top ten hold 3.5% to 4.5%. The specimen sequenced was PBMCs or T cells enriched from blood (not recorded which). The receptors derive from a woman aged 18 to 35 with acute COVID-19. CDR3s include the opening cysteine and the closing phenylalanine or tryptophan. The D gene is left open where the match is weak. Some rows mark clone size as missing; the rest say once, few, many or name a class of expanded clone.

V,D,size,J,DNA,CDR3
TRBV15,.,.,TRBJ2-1,TGTGCCACCAGCAGCGGTTTTTCAGGGATCGGCTCGGCGTACAATGAGCAGTTCTTC,CATSSGFSGIGSAYNEQFF
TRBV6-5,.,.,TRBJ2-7,TGTGCCAGCAGCACGGGAGACGCAGCTAACTACGAGCAGTACTTC,CASSTGDAANYEQYF
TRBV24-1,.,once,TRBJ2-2,TGTGCCACTGGAGTCACCGGGGAGCTGTTTTTT,CATGVTGELFF
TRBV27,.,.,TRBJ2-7,TGTGCCAGCAGTTTCCAGAGGGCCTACGAGCAGTACTTC,CASSFQRAYEQYF
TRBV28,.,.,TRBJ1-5,TGTGCCAGCAGTGCTCTAAGGCCCCAGCATTTT,CASSALRPQHF
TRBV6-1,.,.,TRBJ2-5,TGTGCCAGCAGTGAAGTAGGCAGCCCTTGGGAGGCGGAGACCCAGTACTTC,CASSEVGSPWEAETQYF
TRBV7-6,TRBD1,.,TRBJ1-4,TGTGCCAGCAGCTTAGAAGGGACAGCTTTCGCGGAAAAACTGTTTTTT,CASSLEGTAFAEKLFF
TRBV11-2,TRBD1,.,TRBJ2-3,TGTGCCAGCAGCTTACGGGACAGAGTTTCAGATACGCAGTATTTT,CASSLRDRVSDTQYF
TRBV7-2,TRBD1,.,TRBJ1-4,TGTGCCAGCAGCTTAGGTGGGACAGGGAATGAAAAACTGTTTTTT,CASSLGGTGNEKLFF
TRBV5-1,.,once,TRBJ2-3,TGCGCCAGCAGCTTGGCAGAGGATGATACGCAGTATTTT,CASSLAEDDTQYF
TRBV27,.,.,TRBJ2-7,TGTGCCAGCAGTCCTCTCGGGGTCCCCTACGAGCAGTACTTC,CASSPLGVPYEQYF
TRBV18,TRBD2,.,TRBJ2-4,TGTGCCAGCTCCCCACTAGCGGGAGGCCGCGGTAACATTCAGTACTTC,CASSPLAGGRGNIQYF
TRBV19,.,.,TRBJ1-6,TGTGCCAGTCAAGCAGGGAGGGGCTCACCCCTCCACTTT,CASQAGRGSPLHF
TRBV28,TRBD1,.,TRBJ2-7,TGTGCCAGCAGTTTTGACCTGGGACAGGGGGACGAGCAGTACTTC,CASSFDLGQGDEQYF
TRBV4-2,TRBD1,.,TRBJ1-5,TGTGCCAGCAGCCAAGACGGGACAGGGAGGGGCAATCAGCCCCAGCATTTT,CASSQDGTGRGNQPQHF
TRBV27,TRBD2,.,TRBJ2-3,TGTGCCAGCAGTGTACCTCCCGGCGGGAGTAGGGCAGATACGCAGTATTTT,CASSVPPGGSRADTQYF
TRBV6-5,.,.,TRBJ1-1,TGTGCCAGCAGTTACAAGGGGCTCCACACTGAAGCTTTCTTT,CASSYKGLHTEAFF
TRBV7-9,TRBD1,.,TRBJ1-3,TGTGCCAGCAGCTTAACCGGGACAGGGGGAAACACCATATATTTT,CASSLTGTGGNTIYF
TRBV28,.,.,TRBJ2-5,TGTGCCAGCAGTCCCCCCGGGTCCCTGGTAGTAGAGACCCAGTACTTC,CASSPPGSLVVETQYF
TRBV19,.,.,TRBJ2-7,TGTGCCAGTAGTATGGGGCAGGGCGCAAACGAGCAGTACTTC,CASSMGQGANEQYF
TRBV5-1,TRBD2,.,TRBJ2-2,TGCGCCAGCAGCTTGCAAGCGGGAGAGGGCGGGGAGCTGTTTTTT,CASSLQAGEGGELFF
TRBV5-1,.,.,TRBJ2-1,TGCGCCAGCAGCTTGGGCGAGTTTAATGAGCAGTTCTTC,CASSLGEFNEQFF
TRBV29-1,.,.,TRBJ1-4,TGCAGCGTTGGGACACAGGGTACAACTAATGAAAAACTGTTTTTT,CSVGTQGTTNEKLFF
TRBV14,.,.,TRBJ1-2,TGTGCCAGCAGCCAAGTGCCGGATGCGGATGGCTACACCTTC,CASSQVPDADGYTF
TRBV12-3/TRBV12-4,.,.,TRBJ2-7,TGTGCCAGCAGTACAGGGTCGGGCGAGCAGTACTTC,CASSTGSGEQYF
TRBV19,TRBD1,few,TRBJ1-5,TGTGCCAGCGCCGGGACAGGGATCCGGCAGCCCCAGCATTTT,CASAGTGIRQPQHF
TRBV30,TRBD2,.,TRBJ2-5,TGTGCGAACATGTTAAAGCGGGAGATGAGAGAGACCCAGTACTTC,CANMLKREMRETQYF
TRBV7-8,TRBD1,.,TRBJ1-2,TGTGCCAGCAGCTTCGACCCAGGGACAGGATACTACACCTTC,CASSFDPGTGYYTF
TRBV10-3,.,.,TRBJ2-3,TGTGCCATTATGGCGAGCGGGACAGATACGCAGTATTTT,CAIMASGTDTQYF
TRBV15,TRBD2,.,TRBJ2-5,TGTGCCACCAGCGCCCGGACTAGCGGGAGCCAAGAGACCCAGTACTTC,CATSARTSGSQETQYF
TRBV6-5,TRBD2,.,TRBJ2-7,TGTGCCAGCAGGCTGACTAGCGGAACTTCCTACGAGCAGTACTTC,CASRLTSGTSYEQYF
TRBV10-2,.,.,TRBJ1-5,TGCGCCAGCAGTATGGCGGATAGCAATCAGCCCCAGCATTTT,CASSMADSNQPQHF
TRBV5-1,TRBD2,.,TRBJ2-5,TGCGCCAGCAGCCCAGGGACTAGCGGCCCAGAAGGGGAGACCCAGTACTTC,CASSPGTSGPEGETQYF
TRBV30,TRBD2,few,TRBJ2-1,TGTGCCTGGACTAGCGGTTACTCCTACAATGAGCAGTTCTTC,CAWTSGYSYNEQFF
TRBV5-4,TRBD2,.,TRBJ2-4,TGTGCCAGCAGCTGGGGGGGTGTTGGGCCGGCCAAAAACATTCAGTACTTC,CASSWGGVGPAKNIQYF
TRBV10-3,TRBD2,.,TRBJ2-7,TGTGCCATCAGTGACCCTGGACTAGCGGGAGTCCACGAGCAGTACTTC,CAISDPGLAGVHEQYF
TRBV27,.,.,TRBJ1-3,TGTGCCAGCACCCCCGGGAGGGCTGGAAACACCATATATTTT,CASTPGRAGNTIYF
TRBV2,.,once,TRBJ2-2,TGTGCCAGCAGTGGGGCCCGCAATACCGGGGAGCTGTTTTTT,CASSGARNTGELFF
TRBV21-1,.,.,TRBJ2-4,TGTGCCAGCAGCAAAGCGGCCGGGTGGTCCAAAAACATTCAGTACTTC,CASSKAAGWSKNIQYF
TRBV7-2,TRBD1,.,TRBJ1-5,TGTGCCAGCAGCGTACAGGGGGATCAGCCCCAGCATTTT,CASSVQGDQPQHF
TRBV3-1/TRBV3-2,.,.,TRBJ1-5,TGTGCCAGCAGCCAAGATTTGCGGGACGGTCAGCCCCAGCATTTT,CASSQDLRDGQPQHF